Below, 28 T cell receptor beta chains from the same sample are listed, as sequenced in a study of human T cells and chemical hapten exposure. Specified time point: patch test 3, about 24 weeks after DPC sensitization. As to treatment: therapeutic diphenylcyclopropenone sensitization with weekly scalp DPC. Total RNA extraction was carried out from unfractionated whole blood. TCRdb re-analysed the RACE reads in MiXCR, keeping a single row per CDR3 protein. In the table there are 35,000 to 45,000 distinct CDR3 sequences, about 12% of which are singletons. The starting material was whole blood, obtained in connection with sensitization to the hapten diphenylcyclopropenone (DPC). The origin of the receptors is a woman aged 40 to 50 with alopecia areata. Some clones in this sample may be carry-over from other donors' samples.

This clonotype occurred many times. The chain employs TRBV18 and TRBJ1-5; D is uncertain. V lost 2 bases to trimming and J lost 3 bases, with 14 bases between them. The CDR3 totals 16 residues. Germline assignment: CDR1 KGHSH and CDR2 LQKENI. The CDR3 loop reads CASSPVGRNFNQPQHF. The CDR3, as DNA: TGTGCCAGCTCACCAGTTGGACGGAACTTCAATCAGCCCCAGCATTTT.

This clonotype was observed at least ten times. Here the CDR3 reads CSVEDLAGEQETQYF. The DNA of the CDR3 is TGCAGCGTTGAAGATCTAGCGGGAGAGCAAGAGACCCAGTACTTC. The genes are TRBV29-1 and TRBJ2-5, with 10 bases lining up with TRBD2. The CDR3 runs 15 residues. Trimming cost V 0 bases and J 2 bases; bases outside gene matches: 3. CDR1 SQVTM and CDR2 ANQGSEA come from the germline V gene.

In this sample, this clonotype turned up many times. V usage is TRBV18 and J usage is TRBJ2-7; 7 nucleotides line up with TRBD2. The germline gives CDR1 KGHSH, CDR2 LQKENI. V lost 3 bases to trimming and J lost 1 base; unmatched junction nucleotides: 9. The CDR3 has 16 amino acids. The chain's CDR3 is CASSPSGGEESYEQYF. The CDR3 DNA follows: TGTGCCAGCTCACCCTCTGGGGGGGAGGAGTCCTACGAGCAGTACTTC.

The chain recombines TRBV20-1 with TRBJ2-3; possibly TRBD1 or TRBD2 for D (5 bases each). The CDR3 sequence is 13 residues long. Germline-derived CDR1 and CDR2 are DFQATT and SNEGSKA (reference sequence). Trimming took 5 bases from V and 5 from J, leaving 14 bases between them. The CDR3 nucleotides are TGCAGTGCTGCCGGGGCGGGCAGAGATACGCAGTATTTT. Its protein product is CSAAGAGRDTQYF.

The V call is TRBV2, the J call TRBJ1-2; 7 nucleotides agree with TRBD1. This CDR3 spans 14 amino acids. Trimming cost V 5 bases and J 4 bases; bases outside gene matches: 7. Germline CDR1 reads SNHLY; CDR2 reads FYNNEI. The CDR3 DNA follows: TGTGCCAGCAGTAAAGGGGGCCTAACCTATGGCTACACCTTC. This codes for CASSKGGLTYGYTF.

At least ten counts were recorded for this clonotype. The chain carries TRBV20-1 and TRBJ2-7; 11 nucleotides line up with TRBD1. The CDR3 spans 15 residues. In germline, CDR1 is DFQATT, CDR2 SNEGSKA (reference sequence). V lost 0 bases, J lost 4 bases, and 5 bases stayed unmatched. The CDR3, as DNA: TGCAGTGCTAGAGATGGGACAGGGGGGATGTACGAGCAGTACTTC. It specifies CSARDGTGGMYEQYF.

This clonotype was recorded at least ten times. CDR3 amino acids: CASSARTSVFDTGELFF. Written as DNA, the CDR3 is TGTGCCAGTAGTGCCCGGACCTCAGTGTTTGACACCGGGGAGCTGTTTTTT. The chain joins TRBV19 to TRBJ2-2, with D uncertain. The V gene lost 5 bases and the J gene lost 3 bases, with 19 bases spanning the gap. Per germline, CDR1 LNHDA and CDR2 SQIVND (reference sequence). The length of the CDR3 is 17 residues.

The chain uses TRBV4-2 and TRBJ2-2, with D hard to call. The CDR3 sequence is 14 residues long. V was trimmed by 0 bases and J by 6 bases, leaving 8 bases between them. Germline V CDR1 and CDR2: LGHNA, YNFKEQ. DNA of the CDR3: TGTGCCAGCAGCCAAGATAATGCGGCCGGGGAGCTGTTTTTT. Amino acids: CASSQDNAAGELFF.

This clonotype appeared a few times. The chain employs TRBV7-2 and TRBJ2-3; D is possibly TRBD2 (6 bases). In germline, CDR1 is SGHTA, CDR2 FQGNSA. The CDR3 extends over 12 amino acids. With 6 bases removed from V and 12 bases from J, the gap between germline ends came to 16 bases. Here the CDR3 DNA reads TGTGCCAGCAGGGGGGGACGTGGGGCCCAGTATTTT. Translated: CASRGGRGAQYF.

The sample holds a few counts of this clonotype. This chain connects TRBV29-1 to TRBJ2-7; 8 bases agree with TRBD1. Trimming at V came to 6 bases and at J to 5 bases, leaving 9 bases not matched to a gene. CDR1 and CDR2 (germline): SQVTM, ANQGSEA. This CDR3 contains 13 residues. CDR3: CSVKDREFHEQYF. Written as DNA, the CDR3 is TGCAGCGTGAAGGACAGGGAATTCCACGAGCAGTACTTC.

This chain joins TRBV10-3 and TRBJ2-3; D possibly corresponds to TRBD2 (6 bases). The V gene's germline CDR1 is ENHRY and CDR2 SYGVKD. Deletions cut 6 bases from V and 2 bases from J, with 12 bases between. This CDR3 is 14 amino acids long. The CDR3 bases are TGTGCCATCAGGCGGGGCATAGACACAGATACGCAGTATTTT. Protein: CAIRRGIDTDTQYF.

Comment on this clonotype: One end of the junction is discordant with germline, which a read error may explain. The V call is TRBV7-9, the J call TRBJ2-3; 10 nucleotides align to TRBD2. The germline gives CDR1 SEHNR, CDR2 FQNEAQ (reference sequence). The CDR3 runs to 15 residues. Written as DNA, the CDR3 is TGTGCCAGCAGCCTAGCGGGAGTAAGCGCAGATACGCAGTATTTT. The encoded protein is CASSLAGVSADTQYF.

V gene TRBV7-9 combines with J gene TRBJ2-1; weak D call: TRBD1 (5 bases). This CDR3 spans 16 amino acids. The V end lost 4 bases, the J end lost 0 bases, and 13 bases lay between the germline ends. From germline, CDR1 is SEHNR and CDR2 FQNEAQ (reference sequence). CDR3 protein: CASSSQTDSSYNEQFF. In DNA, the CDR3 is TGTGCCAGCAGCTCTCAGACAGACAGCTCCTACAATGAGCAGTTCTTC. The variable domain in full, completed from reference TRBV7-9 and TRBJ2-1, reads DTGVSQNPRHKITKRGQNVTFRCDPISEHNRLYWYRQTLGQGPEFLTYFQNEAQLEKSRLLSDRFSAERPKGSFSTLEIQRTEQGDSAMYLCASSSQTDSSYNEQFFGPGTRLTVL.

This clonotype was counted ten times or more. The gene calls are TRBV7-6 and TRBJ2-2; 9 bases line up with TRBD1. The CDR3 contains 16 residues. J gave up 4 bases and V 0 bases, and 3 bases lay outside the gene matches. Germline CDR1 and CDR2: SGHVS and FNYEAQ. The CDR3 region has the DNA TGTGCCAGCAGCTTAGCATACAGGGGGCTCACCGGGGAGCTGTTTTTT. Translated, it gives CASSLAYRGLTGELFF. The whole variable domain, filled in from reference TRBV7-6 and TRBJ2-2, reads GAGVSQSPRYKVTKRGQDVALRCDPISGHVSLYWYRQALGQGPEFLTYFNYEAQQDKSGLPNDRFSAERPEGSISTLTIQRTEQRDSAMYRCASSLAYRGLTGELFFGEGSRLTVL.

In its sample, this clonotype was seen a few times. The rearrangement uses TRBV27 and TRBJ1-1; the D gene is possibly TRBD1 (5 bases). Germline CDR1 and CDR2: MNHEY and SMNVEV (reference sequence). Trimming took off 4 bases at V and 1 base at J, with 13 bases between the two ends. The CDR3 runs to 15 residues. The CDR3 nucleotides read TGTGCCAGCAGTTCCCTAGGGGTCGGGAACACTGAAGCTTTCTTT. It codes for CASSSLGVGNTEAFF.

The sample holds many counts of this clonotype. The rearrangement links TRBV27 to TRBJ2-7, with D unresolved. The V gene lost 10 bases and the J gene lost 0 bases, with 4 bases spanning the gap. The CDR3 is 10 residues long. Germline V gives CDR1 MNHEY, CDR2 SMNVEV (reference sequence). CDR3 nucleotides: TGTGCCAACCACTCCTACGAGCAGTACTTC. Protein: CANHSYEQYF.

This clonotype turned up a few times. The rearrangement links TRBV10-3 to TRBJ2-7; D possibly corresponds to TRBD1 (6 bases). V was cut by 10 bases and J by 6 bases, with 13 bases left in between. Germline assignment: CDR1 ENHRY and CDR2 SYGVKD. The CDR3 consists of 11 residues. The CDR3 DNA reads as TGTGCCACCCAGGGACAATTCGAGCAGTACTTC. Its protein is CATQGQFEQYF.

This clonotype showed up just a few times. The chain's CDR3 is CSAPGSGGATGELFF. The CDR3 bases are TGCAGTGCTCCTGGGAGCGGGGGGGCCACCGGGGAGCTGTTTTTT. J is TRBJ2-2 and V is TRBV20-1; 10 nucleotides match TRBD2. This CDR3 is 15 amino acids long. J gave up 4 bases and V 5 bases, and 7 bases lay outside the gene matches. Per germline, CDR1 DFQATT and CDR2 SNEGSKA (reference sequence).

This clonotype occurred a few times. This sequence joins TRBV2 and TRBJ2-1, with 12 positions matching TRBD2. Germline loops: CDR1 SNHLY, CDR2 FYNNEI. This CDR3 spans 17 amino acids. V lost 6 bases to trimming and J lost 5 bases; unmatched junction nucleotides: 11. Here the CDR3 DNA reads TGTGCCAGCAGGGTTACTAGCGGGGGGCCCTTCCACAATGAGCAGTTCTTC. Its translation is CASRVTSGGPFHNEQFF.

This clonotype was picked up a small number of times. The chain carries TRBV2 and TRBJ2-7; possibly TRBD2 for D (6 bases). V was trimmed by 6 bases and J by 8 bases, leaving 14 bases between them. The germline V gene has CDR1 SNHLY and CDR2 FYNNEI. This CDR3 has 12 residues. In nucleotides, the CDR3 is TGTGCCAGCAGGGATCTAGCGTCGAAGCAGTACTTC. Amino acids: CASRDLASKQYF.

This clonotype was recorded many times. The gene calls are TRBV5-4 and TRBJ2-3; 15 bases are shared with TRBD2. With V trimmed by 0 bases and J by 2 bases, 4 bases remained unmatched. The germline V gene encodes CDR1 SGHNT and CDR2 YYREEE (reference sequence). The CDR3 contains 18 residues. CDR3 DNA: TGTGCCAGCAGCTTGGGGGGACTAGCGGGGGGCCCCACAGATACGCAGTATTTT. The encoded protein is CASSLGGLAGGPTDTQYF. Supplemented by reference TRBV5-4 and TRBJ2-3, the full variable domain reads ETGVTQSPTHLIKTRGQQVTLRCSSQSGHNTVSWYQQALGQGPQFIFQYYREEENGRGNFPPRFSGLQFPNYSSELNVNALELDDSALYLCASSLGGLAGGPTDTQYFGPGTRLTVL.

This clonotype was picked up a small number of times. The V and J genes are TRBV6-2 or TRBV6-3 and TRBJ2-2, with D perhaps assigned TRBD1 or TRBD2 (5 bases each). Germline CDR1 and CDR2: MNHEY and SVGEGT. The ends were cut back, 4 bases at V and 4 bases at J, with 10 bases in the middle. CDR3 length equals 14 residues. CDR3 coding DNA: TGTGCCAGCAGTTGGGCAGGGACCACCGGGGAGCTGTTTTTT. It translates to CASSWAGTTGELFF.

The table lists this clonotype with many counts. The chain joins TRBV4-2 to TRBJ1-2; a possible D gene is TRBD1 (6 bases). Trimming removed 1 base at V and 4 bases at J, with 13 bases between. The CDR3 is made up of 15 amino acids. Per germline, CDR1 LGHNA and CDR2 YNFKEQ. The CDR3 DNA sequence: TGTGCCAGCAGCCAAGGAGAGGGGGGAGGCTATGGCTACACCTTC. Its translation is CASSQGEGGGYGYTF.

This clonotype was seen repeatedly, ten times or more. V gene TRBV4-1 combines with J gene TRBJ2-2; no clear D gene. The CDR3 loop spans 18 amino acids. V was cut by 1 base and J by 3 bases, with 18 bases left in between. Germline-derived CDR1 and CDR2 are MGHRA and YSYEKL. The CDR3 DNA is TGCGCCAGCAGCCAAGCCGTCGTCATCGGGCCTTACACCGGGGAGCTGTTTTTT. It is translated as CASSQAVVIGPYTGELFF.

This sequence joins TRBV6-2 or TRBV6-3 and TRBJ1-2; 7 nucleotides line up with TRBD1. V lost 2 bases, J lost 6 bases, and 12 bases stayed unmatched. The CDR3 is 16 amino acids. Germline CDR1 is MNHEY and CDR2 is SVGEGT. CDR3 sequence: CASSYGGQKPADGYTF. The CDR3, as DNA: TGTGCCAGCAGTTACGGGGGACAGAAACCCGCGGATGGCTACACCTTC.

The chain uses TRBV28 and TRBJ2-3; 12 bases are a match to TRBD2. This CDR3 has 16 amino acids. The V gene end was trimmed by 5 bases and the J gene end by 5 bases; junction bases not matched to a gene: 8. CDR1 is MDHEN and CDR2 is SYDVKM in the germline V gene. The CDR3 nucleotides are TGTGCCAGCAGTAGACTAGCGGGAGTTCAAGAAGATACGCAGTATTTT. Amino acids: CASSRLAGVQEDTQYF. The whole variable domain, filled in from reference TRBV28 and TRBJ2-3, reads DVKVTQSSRYLVKRTGEKVFLECVQDMDHENMFWYRQDPGLGLRLIYFSYDVKMKEKGDIPEGYSVSREKKERFSLILESASTNQTSMYLCASSRLAGVQEDTQYFGPGTRLTVL.

A few counts support this clonotype. The chain employs TRBV12-5 and TRBJ1-2, with 7 positions matching TRBD1. Germline lookup yields CDR1 LGHNT and CDR2 FRNRAP. CDR3 size: 15 residues. Germline trimming cut 5 bases from V and 2 bases from J; bases unmatched to any gene: 8. CDR3 protein: CASGDLETGNYGYTF. In DNA, the CDR3 is TGTGCTAGTGGTGACCTGGAGACAGGGAACTATGGCTACACCTTC.

The V gene is TRBV10-3, the J gene TRBJ2-7, with 10 positions matching TRBD1. The CDR3 covers 13 residues. The ends lost 4 bases at V and 3 bases at J; junction bases unmatched: 0. Germline lookup yields CDR1 ENHRY and CDR2 SYGVKD. This CDR3 is CAISGTGGYEQYF. The CDR3 DNA sequence: TGTGCCATCAGTGGGACAGGGGGCTACGAGCAGTACTTC.